This TCR beta chain was recovered during a study of Graves' ophthalmopathy and Graves' hyperthyroidism. This clonotype was seen many times. This CDR3 spans 13 amino acids. Germline V gene sequence: CDR1 MDHEN, CDR2 SYDVKM. V lost 4 bases to trimming and J lost 6 bases, with 9 bases between them. RNA transcripts served as template for amplifying TCR beta CDR3 sequences. In the first round, RT-PCR was carried out with HTBI primers, and a multiplex PCR formed the second round. TCRdb analysed the multiplex PCR reads with MiXCR anew, one entry per CDR3 protein. The sample records around 400,000 distinct CDR3 sequences, around 18% being singletons.

The clonotype comes from a woman in her late teens or twenties with Graves' ophthalmopathy. The sample comprised peripheral blood. The chain employs TRBV28 and TRBJ2-2; possibly TRBD2 for D (6 bases). CDR3 amino acids: CASSSPGAGELFF. The CDR3 DNA is TGTGCCAGCAGTTCACCGGGGGCCGGGGAGCTGTTTTTT. The entire variable domain, with the rest obtained from reference TRBV28 and TRBJ2-2, is as follows: DVKVTQSSRYLVKRTGEKVFLECVQDMDHENMFWYRQDPGLGLRLIYFSYDVKMKEKGDIPEGYSVSREKKERFSLILESASTNQTSMYLCASSSPGAGELFFGEGSRLTVL.